The 23 T cell receptor beta chains below all came from one sample that was sequenced in a study of blood T cells in healthy people across ages. Through a sample-barcoded 5' primer and a J-beta primer mix, a second PCR was run for roughly 7 to 12 cycles. TCRdb ran MiXCR on the 5' RACE reads and lists one entry per CDR3 protein. Of some 1.5 million distinct CDR3 sequences listed, about 42% are singletons. The sequencing sample was made of blood. Source of these receptors: a woman under 30 in good health.

This clonotype came up a few times. The chain employs TRBV5-1 and TRBJ2-1, with D possibly TRBD1 on 6 matching bases. Germline assignment: CDR1 SGHRS and CDR2 YFSETQ. The ends were cut back, 6 bases at V and 13 bases at J, with 20 bases in the middle. The CDR3 extends over 13 amino acids. The CDR3 region has the DNA TGCGCCAGCACCTCAACAATCAACAGGGTTCAGTTCTTC. Translation: CASTSTINRVQFF.

This rearrangement joins TRBV7-6 to TRBJ2-4; TRBD2 is a possible D gene (5 bases). Near its end, the DNA agrees better with TRBJ2-7, so the J call may be wrong. Germline-derived CDR1 and CDR2 are SGHVS and FNYEAQ. This CDR3 is 14 amino acids long. CDR3 protein: CASSLMASINEQYF. DNA for the CDR3: TGTGCCAGCAGCTTAATGGCTAGCATTAACGAGCAGTACTTC.

V and J are TRBV7-9 and TRBJ1-6; 9 nucleotides line up with TRBD1. The germline CDR1 and CDR2 sequences are SEHNR and FQNEAQ (reference sequence). V shed 3 bases and J 8 bases; nucleotides not matched to a gene: 11. The CDR3 loop spans 17 amino acids. This chain's CDR3 is CASSFGTGTLGDSPLHF. CDR3 nucleotide sequence: TGTGCCAGCAGCTTTGGGACAGGGACCTTAGGGGATTCACCCCTCCACTTT.

V gene TRBV20-1 combines with J gene TRBJ1-5; 9 bases map to TRBD1. The germline V gene has CDR1 DFQATT and CDR2 SNEGSKA (reference sequence). Losses at the gene ends were 5 bases for V and 6 bases for J; bases not matched to a gene: 17. The CDR3 covers 17 residues. For the CDR3, the DNA is TGCAGTGCTCGACGCACCGGGACAGGGATATATGGTCAGCCCCAGCATTTT. Amino acids: CSARRTGTGIYGQPQHF.

The chain combines TRBV15 with TRBJ2-7, with TRBD1 as a possible D gene (6 bases). Trimming left V 6 bases short and J 0 bases short, with 9 bases between. The CDR3 covers 13 residues. Germline lookup yields CDR1 LNHNV and CDR2 YYDKDF (reference sequence). CDR3 DNA sequence: TGTGCCACCAGGCAGGACAGCTCCTACGAGCAGTACTTC. Its protein product is CATRQDSSYEQYF.

This clonotype was recorded many times. The chain combines TRBV20-1 with TRBJ2-1, with 9 positions matching TRBD2. The CDR3 extends over 16 amino acids. Germline CDR1 is DFQATT and CDR2 is SNEGSKA (reference sequence). J was trimmed by 7 bases and V by 0 bases; bases with no gene match: 10. CDR3 protein: CSARDEGLAPQNEQFF. CDR3 DNA: TGCAGTGCTAGAGATGAGGGACTAGCCCCTCAGAATGAGCAGTTCTTC.

With regard to this clonotype: With a much larger clone just one base away, this may be a read error. The chain combines TRBV12-3 or TRBV12-4 with TRBJ2-5; D uncertain. This CDR3 has 12 residues. V lost 4 bases and J lost 11, with 14 bases in between. CDR3 DNA: TGTGCCAGCAGTTGGGGTAACAATGAGCAGTACTTC. Translation: CASSWGNNEQYF.

The gene calls are TRBV9 and TRBJ1-2; D not resolved. CDR3 length: 15 residues. CDR1 and CDR2 from the germline V gene are SGDLS and YYNGEE. The ends were cut back, 3 bases at V and 7 bases at J, with 19 bases in the middle. CDR3 in amino acids: CASSAESYFTGGYTF. The DNA of the CDR3 is TGTGCCAGCAGCGCAGAAAGTTATTTCACGGGTGGCTACACCTTC.

This clonotype was seen only a few times. The chain has TRBV6-2 or TRBV6-3 and TRBJ2-4; D not resolved. The J call may not be correct, given that the DNA end is closer to TRBJ2-7. Per germline, CDR1 MNHEY and CDR2 SVGEGT. CDR3 size: 12 residues. In DNA form, the CDR3 reads TGTGCCAGCAGTTACGGGCTTTTCGAGCAGTACTTC. This translates into CASSYGLFEQYF.

The gene calls are TRBV6-2 or TRBV6-3 and TRBJ2-7, with TRBD2 matching 7 bases. The CDR3 extends over 15 amino acids. Germline trimming cut 5 bases from V and 6 bases from J; bases unmatched to any gene: 13. The germline V gene encodes CDR1 MNHEY and CDR2 SVGEGT. CDR3 nucleotides: TGTGCCAGCAGTCCCCCGGGACTACCTCCCCCCGAGCAGTACTTC. Its translation: CASSPPGLPPPEQYF.

This clonotype came up a few times. The V call is TRBV6-2 or TRBV6-3, the J call TRBJ2-5, with 7 bases aligning to TRBD1. V shed 6 bases and J 13 bases; nucleotides not matched to a gene: 20. Germline loops: CDR1 MNHEY, CDR2 SVGEGT. CDR3 length: 15 residues. The CDR3 DNA reads TGTGCCAGCAGACGACAGGGCCAAAAAAGTAAGAGCAGGTACTTC. It translates to CASRRQGQKSKSRYF.

This clonotype turned up a few times. This chain's CDR3 is CSVRDRGRDTGAEAFF. CDR3 coding DNA: TGCAGCGTGAGAGACAGGGGGCGGGACACGGGGGCTGAAGCTTTCTTT. The chain joins TRBV29-1 to TRBJ1-1; 10 bases map to TRBD1. V lost 6 bases, J lost 6 bases, and 16 bases stayed unmatched. The CDR3 covers 16 residues. In germline, CDR1 is SQVTM, CDR2 ANQGSEA. The whole variable domain, filled in from reference TRBV29-1 and TRBJ1-1, reads SAVISQKPSRDICQRGTSLTIQCQVDSQVTMMFWYRQQPGQSLTLIATANQGSEATYESGFVIDKFPISRPNLTFSTLTVSNMSPEDSSIYLCSVRDRGRDTGAEAFFGQGTRLTVV.

The chain joins TRBV6-5 to TRBJ2-3; D perhaps matches TRBD1 (5 bases). V lost 3 bases to trimming and J lost 0 bases, with 19 bases between them. From germline, CDR1 is MNHEY and CDR2 SVGAGI. The CDR3 runs 18 residues. CDR3 in amino acids: CASSYTLGQGISTDTQYF. CDR3 nucleotide sequence: TGTGCCAGCAGTTATACCTTAGGTCAGGGTATCAGCACAGATACGCAGTATTTT.

The rearrangement uses TRBV30 and TRBJ1-1; TRBD1 agrees at 7 bases. Germline-derived CDR1 and CDR2 are GTSNPN and SVGIG (reference sequence). There are 14 residues in the CDR3. With V trimmed by 4 bases and J by 11 bases, 16 bases remained unmatched. The CDR3: CAWTRDSGWGFAFF. The DNA for the CDR3 is TGTGCCTGGACCCGGGACAGCGGCTGGGGGTTTGCTTTCTTT.

Notes on this clonotype: One base away lies a much larger clone, so this may be a sequencing read error. The chain recombines TRBV14 with TRBJ2-1; D call uncertain. The germline V gene has CDR1 SGHDN and CDR2 FVKESK. This CDR3 contains 16 residues. The CDR3 loop is CASNQGPVRTGNEQFF. Written as DNA, the CDR3 is TGTGCCAGCAACCAAGGACCGGTCAGAACCGGGAATGAGCAGTTCTTC. Looking up the rest from reference TRBV14 and TRBJ2-1 gives the full variable domain: EAGVTQFPSHSVIEKGQTVTLRCDPISGHDNLYWYRRVMGKEIKFLLHFVKESKQDESGMPNNRFLAERTGGTYSTLKVQPAELEDSGVYFCASNQGPVRTGNEQFFGPGTRLTVL.

A word on this clonotype: Germline and junction disagree at one end, which may indicate a read error. This chain uses TRBV5-1 with TRBJ2-7; D assignment may be TRBD1 or TRBD2 (5 bases each). The germline V gene has CDR1 SGHRS and CDR2 YFSETQ. This CDR3 contains 14 residues. DNA for the CDR3: TGCACCAGCAGCCTAAGGGACGGATCCTACGAGCAGTACTTC. Translation: CTSSLRDGSYEQYF.

This clonotype was detected ten times or more. V gene TRBV7-2 combines with J gene TRBJ2-7, with TRBD2 matching 11 bases. The length of the CDR3 is 17 residues. V lost 1 base to trimming and J lost 0 bases; unmatched junction nucleotides: 5. CDR1 and CDR2 from the germline V gene are SGHTA and FQGNSA. CDR3 residues: CASSLGLAGGSSYEQYF. CDR3 nucleotides: TGTGCCAGCAGCTTAGGGCTAGCGGGAGGTAGCTCCTACGAGCAGTACTTC.

V gene TRBV2 combines with J gene TRBJ2-7; possible D gene TRBD2, 5 bases. With the DNA end fitting TRBJ2-5 better, the J assignment may be wrong. Germline V gene lookup returns CDR1 SNHLY and CDR2 FYNNEI. There are 14 residues in the CDR3. The CDR3 reads CASSELRGEETQYF. For the CDR3, the DNA is TGTGCCAGCAGTGAACTCCGGGGAGAAGAGACCCAGTACTTC.

The chain is built from TRBV7-9 and TRBJ2-5, with TRBD1 matching over 7 bases. CDR1 is SEHNR, CDR2 FQNEAQ, per germline (reference sequence). Unmatched junction bases numbered 11, after V lost 5 bases and J lost 5 bases. This CDR3 region has 15 residues. The CDR3 DNA follows: TGTGCCAGCAGCCCCCAAGGGGGCTCCTCCGAGACCCAGTACTTC. Its translation: CASSPQGGSSETQYF.

This clonotype occurred a few times. The chain uses TRBV2 and TRBJ1-2, with D perhaps TRBD1 (6 bases). The CDR3 contains 12 residues. CDR1 and CDR2 (germline): SNHLY, FYNNEI. Trimming cost V 6 bases and J 8 bases, with 13 bases left between them. This chain's CDR3 is CASRNRVGGYTF. The CDR3, as DNA: TGTGCCAGCAGGAACAGGGTTGGCGGCTACACCTTC.

The rearrangement links TRBV28 to TRBJ2-1, with a possible D match to TRBD1 (7 bases). CDR3 length: 15 amino acids. V was shortened by 10 bases and J by 2 bases, with 18 bases between the two germline ends. Germline assignment: CDR1 MDHEN and CDR2 SYDVKM. The CDR3 bases are TGTGCCACCTGGAGGGGGCCCACAACCTACAATGAGCAGTTCTTC. It is translated as CATWRGPTTYNEQFF.

This chain joins TRBV7-9 and TRBJ2-1; D is perhaps TRBD1 or TRBD2 (5 bases each). Trimming stripped 6 bases from V and 0 bases from J, with 15 bases between. The CDR3 totals 16 residues. Germline CDR1 reads SEHNR; CDR2 reads FQNEAQ (reference sequence). The CDR3 nucleotides read TGTGCCAGCAGGACCGGGACGGAGAGCTCCTACAATGAGCAGTTCTTC. This encodes CASRTGTESSYNEQFF.

There are a few counts of this clonotype. The V and J genes are TRBV4-2 and TRBJ2-4; the match to TRBD1 covers 9 bases. Germline V gives CDR1 LGHNA, CDR2 YNFKEQ. The V gene end was trimmed by 4 bases and the J gene end by 5 bases; junction bases not matched to a gene: 3. The CDR3 runs to 14 residues. The CDR3 protein is CASSLQGAQNIQYF. The CDR3 nucleotides read TGTGCCAGCAGCCTACAGGGGGCCCAAAACATTCAGTACTTC.